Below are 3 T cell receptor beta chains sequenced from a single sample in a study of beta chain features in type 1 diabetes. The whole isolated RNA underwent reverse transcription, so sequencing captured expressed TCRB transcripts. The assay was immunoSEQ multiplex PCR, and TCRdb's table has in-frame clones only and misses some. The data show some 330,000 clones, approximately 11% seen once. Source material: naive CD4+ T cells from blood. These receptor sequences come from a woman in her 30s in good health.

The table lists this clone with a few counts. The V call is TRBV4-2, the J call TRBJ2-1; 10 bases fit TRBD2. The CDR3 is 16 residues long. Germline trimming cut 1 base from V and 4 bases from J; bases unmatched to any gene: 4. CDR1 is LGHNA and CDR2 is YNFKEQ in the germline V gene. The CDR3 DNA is TGTGCCAGCAGCCAAGTAGCGGGAGGTTCTTACAATGAGCAGTTCTTC. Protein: CASSQVAGGSYNEQFF.

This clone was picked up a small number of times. DNA for the CDR3: TGTGCCAGCACCGTACCAGACTCCGGCGAGCAGTACTTC. Its translation: CASTVPDSGEQYF. The chain joins TRBV21-1 to TRBJ2-7; no DNA check was done on the table's D call, TRBD2. TRBV21-1 is reported as a pseudogene. CDR3 length: 13 residues.

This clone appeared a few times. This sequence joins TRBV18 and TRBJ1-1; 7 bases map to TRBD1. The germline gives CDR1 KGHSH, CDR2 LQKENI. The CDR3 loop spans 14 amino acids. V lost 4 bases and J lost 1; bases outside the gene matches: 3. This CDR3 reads CASSLTGTNTEAFF. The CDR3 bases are TGTGCCAGCTCACTGACAGGGACGAACACTGAAGCTTTCTTT.